This T cell receptor (beta chain) was sequenced for a study of blood T cell repertoires in COVID-19. Study overall: There were acute and convalescent COVID-19 samples, and they came from the United States, Italy and Spain.

Germline V CDR1 and CDR2: LGHNA, YSLEER. Losses at the gene ends were 4 bases for V and 0 bases for J; bases not matched to a gene: 21. The CDR3 is 21 amino acids. Sequenced by immunoSEQ multiplex PCR; TCRdb stores in-frame clones only, minus some. The profile shows roughly 230,000 clones, 85% of them singletons. This receptor was identified in a man in his forties with acute or convalescent COVID-19. The specimen was peripheral blood. The gene calls are TRBV4-3 and TRBJ2-1, with 7 bases fitting TRBD2. CDR3: CASSPQSSHGGRVSSYNEQFF. The CDR3, as DNA: TGCGCCAGCAGCCCTCAGTCGTCGCACGGGGGGAGGGTGAGCTCCTACAATGAGCAGTTCTTC.